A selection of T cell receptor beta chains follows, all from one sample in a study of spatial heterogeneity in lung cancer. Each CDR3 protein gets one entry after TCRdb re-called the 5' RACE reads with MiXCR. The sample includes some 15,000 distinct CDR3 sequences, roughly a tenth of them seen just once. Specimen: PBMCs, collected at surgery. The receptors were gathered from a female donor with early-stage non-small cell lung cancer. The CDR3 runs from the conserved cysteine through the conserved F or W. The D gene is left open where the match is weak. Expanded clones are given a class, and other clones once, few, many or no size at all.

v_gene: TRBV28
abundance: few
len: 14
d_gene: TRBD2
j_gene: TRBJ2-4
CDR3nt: TGTGCCAGCAGTTTAGGAGGGCTAGCGGACATTCAGTACTTC
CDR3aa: CASSLGGLADIQYF

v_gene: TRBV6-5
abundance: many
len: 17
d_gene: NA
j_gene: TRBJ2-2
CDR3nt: TGTGCCAGCAGCCGCGGAGACGGGCGGGGAAACACCGGGGAGCTGTTTTTT
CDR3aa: CASSRGDGRGNTGELFF

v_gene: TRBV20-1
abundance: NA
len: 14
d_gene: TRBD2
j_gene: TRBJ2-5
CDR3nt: TGCAGTGCTAGATCTAGCGGAAACCAAGAGACCCAGTACTTC
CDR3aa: CSARSSGNQETQYF

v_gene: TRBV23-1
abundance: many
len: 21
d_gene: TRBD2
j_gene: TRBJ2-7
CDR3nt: TGCGCCAGCAGCAAGGGAGGGAGGTCTGGAAGCGGTCTGGAATATACGGGCGAGCAGTACTTC
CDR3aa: CASSKGGRSGSGLEYTGEQYF

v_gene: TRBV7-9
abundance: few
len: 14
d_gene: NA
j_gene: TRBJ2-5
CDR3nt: TGTGCCAGCAGCTTAACAGGGACGAAAGAGACCCAGTACTTC
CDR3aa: CASSLTGTKETQYF

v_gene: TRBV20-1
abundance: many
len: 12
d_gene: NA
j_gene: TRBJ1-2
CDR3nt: TGCAGTGCTATCCGGGACCCAAGGGGAGACACCTTC
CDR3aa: CSAIRDPRGDTF

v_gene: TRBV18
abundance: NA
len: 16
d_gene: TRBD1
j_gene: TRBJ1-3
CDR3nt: TGTGCCAGCTCACCGACGCAGGGGGCCGGTGGAAACACCATATATTTT
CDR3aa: CASSPTQGAGGNTIYF

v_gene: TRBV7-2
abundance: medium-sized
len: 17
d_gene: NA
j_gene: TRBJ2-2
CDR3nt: TGTGCCAGCAGCTTCCCCACAACAGGCCCCAACACCGGGGAGCTGTTTTTT
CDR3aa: CASSFPTTGPNTGELFF

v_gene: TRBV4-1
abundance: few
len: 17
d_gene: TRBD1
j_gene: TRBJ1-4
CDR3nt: TGCGCCAGCAGTGAGGGGGGGACAGTGCCAACTAATGAAAAACTGTTTTTT
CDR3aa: CASSEGGTVPTNEKLFF

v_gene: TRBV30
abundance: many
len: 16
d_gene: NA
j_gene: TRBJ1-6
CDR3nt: TGTGCCTGGAGTGGAACCGCCCTTTTCTTAGATTCACCCCTCCACTTT
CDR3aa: CAWSGTALFLDSPLHF

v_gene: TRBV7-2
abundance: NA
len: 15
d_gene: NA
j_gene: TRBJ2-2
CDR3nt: TGTGCCAGCAGCTTAGATTACCAATCAGGCGGGGAGCTGTTTTTT
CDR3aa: CASSLDYQSGGELFF

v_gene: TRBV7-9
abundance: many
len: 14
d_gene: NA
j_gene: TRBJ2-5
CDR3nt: TGTGCCAGCAGCTCCGGGACCCACGGAGAGACCCAGTACTTC
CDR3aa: CASSSGTHGETQYF

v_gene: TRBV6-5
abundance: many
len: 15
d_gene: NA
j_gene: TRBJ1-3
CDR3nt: TGTGCCAGCAGTTTTCAGGTTGGAACTGGAAACACCATATATTTT
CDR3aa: CASSFQVGTGNTIYF

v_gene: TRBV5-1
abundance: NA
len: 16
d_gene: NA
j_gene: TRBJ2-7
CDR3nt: TGCGCCAGCAGCCTACTCCTCGCGGGTTCCGGCTACGAGCAGTACTTC
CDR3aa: CASSLLLAGSGYEQYF

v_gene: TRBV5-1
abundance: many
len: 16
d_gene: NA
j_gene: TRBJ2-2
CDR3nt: TGCGCCAGCAGCTTGGGGGCTAGGCGGAACACCGGGGAGCTGTTTTTT
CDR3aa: CASSLGARRNTGELFF

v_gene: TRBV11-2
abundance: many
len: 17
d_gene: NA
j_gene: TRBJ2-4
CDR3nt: TGTGCCAGCAGCTCCGCGCCAGGGGGGGTTGCCAAAAACATTCAGTACTTC
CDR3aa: CASSSAPGGVAKNIQYF

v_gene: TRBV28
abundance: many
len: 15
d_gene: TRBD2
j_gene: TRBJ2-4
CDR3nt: TGTGCCAGCAGCCCCGGACTAGCGGCCAAAAACATTCAGTACTTC
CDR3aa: CASSPGLAAKNIQYF

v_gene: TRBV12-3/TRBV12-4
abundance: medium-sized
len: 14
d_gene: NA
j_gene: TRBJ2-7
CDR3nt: TGTGCCAGCAGTCCCCGGGAGCACTCCTACGAGCAGTACTTC
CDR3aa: CASSPREHSYEQYF

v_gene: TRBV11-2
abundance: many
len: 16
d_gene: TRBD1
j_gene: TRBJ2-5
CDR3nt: TGTGCCAGCAGCTTAGGAGTCATGACAGGGACAGAGACCCAGTACTTC
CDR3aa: CASSLGVMTGTETQYF

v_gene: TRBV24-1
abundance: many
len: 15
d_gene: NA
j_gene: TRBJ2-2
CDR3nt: TGTCTTATTCGGGGACTTTCGATGAACACCGGGGAGCTGTTTTTT
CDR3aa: CLIRGLSMNTGELFF

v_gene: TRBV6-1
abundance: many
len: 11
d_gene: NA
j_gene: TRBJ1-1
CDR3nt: TGTGCCAGCCTTTGGAGCACTGAAGCTTTCTTT
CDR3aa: CASLWSTEAFF

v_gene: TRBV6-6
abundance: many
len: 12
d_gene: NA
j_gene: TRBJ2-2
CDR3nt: TGTGCCAGCAGGACCCCTAGCGGGGAGCTGTTTTTT
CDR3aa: CASRTPSGELFF

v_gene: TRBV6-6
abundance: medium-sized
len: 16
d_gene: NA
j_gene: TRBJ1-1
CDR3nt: TGTGCCAGCAGCCGCAAAGCTACAGGGTTGAACACTGAAGCTTTCTTT
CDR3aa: CASSRKATGLNTEAFF

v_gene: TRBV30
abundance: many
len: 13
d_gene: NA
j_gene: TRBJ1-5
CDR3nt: TGTGCCTGGAGTGTTCAAGCGGAGCAGCCCCAGCATTTT
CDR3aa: CAWSVQAEQPQHF

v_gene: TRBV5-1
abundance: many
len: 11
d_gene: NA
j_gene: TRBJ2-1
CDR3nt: TGCGCCAGCAGCTTCCGGGGTGAGCAGTTCTTC
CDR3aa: CASSFRGEQFF

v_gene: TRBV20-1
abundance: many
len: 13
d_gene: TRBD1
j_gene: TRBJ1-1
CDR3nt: TGCAGTGCTACCCGACAGGGGACCACTGAAGCTTTCTTT
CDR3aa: CSATRQGTTEAFF

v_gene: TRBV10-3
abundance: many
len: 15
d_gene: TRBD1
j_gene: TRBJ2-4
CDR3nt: TGTGCCACCAAGAAATCCGAGACAGGGTTAAACATTCAGTACTTC
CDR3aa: CATKKSETGLNIQYF

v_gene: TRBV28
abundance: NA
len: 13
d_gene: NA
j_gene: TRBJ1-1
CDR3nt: TGTGCCAGCATAAGGCAGGGTGGAACTGAAGCTTTCTTT
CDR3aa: CASIRQGGTEAFF

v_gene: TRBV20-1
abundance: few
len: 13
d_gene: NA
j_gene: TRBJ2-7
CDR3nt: TGCAGTGCTTCAGGGGAGAGCTCCTACGAGCAGTACTTC
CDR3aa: CSASGESSYEQYF

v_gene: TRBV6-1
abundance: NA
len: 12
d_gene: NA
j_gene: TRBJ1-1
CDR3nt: TGTGCCAGCAGCCCCGGAAGGCTCGAAGCTTTCTTT
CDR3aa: CASSPGRLEAFF

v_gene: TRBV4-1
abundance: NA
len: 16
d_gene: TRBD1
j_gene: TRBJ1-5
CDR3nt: TGCGCCAGCAGCCAAGACGGACAGGGCTTCGCTCAGCCCCAGCATTTT
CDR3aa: CASSQDGQGFAQPQHF

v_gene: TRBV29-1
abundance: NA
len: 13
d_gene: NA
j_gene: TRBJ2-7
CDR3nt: TGCAGCGTTGTACCGGAGGGGGGCTACGAGCAGTACTTC
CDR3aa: CSVVPEGGYEQYF

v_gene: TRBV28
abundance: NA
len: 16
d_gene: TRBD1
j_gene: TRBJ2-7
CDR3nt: TGTGCCAGCAGTTTAGCCATGGGACAGGGCAGCTACGAGCAGTACTTC
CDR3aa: CASSLAMGQGSYEQYF

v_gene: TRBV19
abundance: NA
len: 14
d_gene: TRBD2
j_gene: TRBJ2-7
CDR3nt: TGTGCCAGTAGGACGGGGGGACTCTCCTACGAGCAGTACTTC
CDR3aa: CASRTGGLSYEQYF

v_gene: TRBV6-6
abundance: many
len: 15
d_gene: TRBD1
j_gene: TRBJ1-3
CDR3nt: TGTGCCAGCAGTTCTGGACAGGGCACGGGAAACACCATATATTTT
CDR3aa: CASSSGQGTGNTIYF

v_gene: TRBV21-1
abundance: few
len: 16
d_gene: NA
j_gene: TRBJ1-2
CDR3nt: TGTGCCAGCAGCCTTCACGGACAGCGGAGTAACTATGGCTACACCTTC
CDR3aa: CASSLHGQRSNYGYTF

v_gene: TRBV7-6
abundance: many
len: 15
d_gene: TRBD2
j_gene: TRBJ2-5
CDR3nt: TGTGCCAGCAGCACCACCGGGACTAGACAAGAGACCCAGTACTTC
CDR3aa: CASSTTGTRQETQYF

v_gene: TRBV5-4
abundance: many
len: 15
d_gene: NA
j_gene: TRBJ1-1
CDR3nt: TGTGCCAGCAGCCCCCGACAGGAACTGAACACTGAAGCTTTCTTT
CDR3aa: CASSPRQELNTEAFF

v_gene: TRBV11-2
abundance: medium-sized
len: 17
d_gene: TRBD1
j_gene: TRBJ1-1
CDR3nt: TGTGCCAGCAGCTCGACTAGGACAGGTCCTAAGAACACTGAAGCTTTCTTT
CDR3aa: CASSSTRTGPKNTEAFF

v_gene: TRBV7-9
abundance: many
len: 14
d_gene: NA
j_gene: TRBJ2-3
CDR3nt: TGTGCCAGCAGCTTAGCGGGGGTCACAGATACGCAGTATTTT
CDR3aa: CASSLAGVTDTQYF

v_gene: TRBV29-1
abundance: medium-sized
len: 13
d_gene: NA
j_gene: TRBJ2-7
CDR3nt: TGCAGCGTTGAGGGGGGGCGCCCGGGCGAGCAGTACTTC
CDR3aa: CSVEGGRPGEQYF

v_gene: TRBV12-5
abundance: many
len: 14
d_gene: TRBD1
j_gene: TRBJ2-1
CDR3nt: TGTGCTAGTGGCCACGGGACAGAGTACAATGAGCAGTTCTTC
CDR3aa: CASGHGTEYNEQFF

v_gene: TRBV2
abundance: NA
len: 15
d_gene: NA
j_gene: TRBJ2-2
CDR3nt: TGTGCCAGCAGAATTGGCTCCTCGAACACCGGGGAGCTGTTTTTT
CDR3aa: CASRIGSSNTGELFF

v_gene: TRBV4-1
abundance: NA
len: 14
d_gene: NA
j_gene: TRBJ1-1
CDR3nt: TGCGCCAGCAGCCAAGACTCCTTGAACACTGAAGCTTTCTTT
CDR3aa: CASSQDSLNTEAFF

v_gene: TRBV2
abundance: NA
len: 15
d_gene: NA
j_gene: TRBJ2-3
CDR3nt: TGTGCCAGCTCTCGACCCTTCCATAGCACAGATACGCAGTATTTT
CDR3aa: CASSRPFHSTDTQYF

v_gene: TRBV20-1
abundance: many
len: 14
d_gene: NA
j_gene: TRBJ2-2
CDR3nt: TGCAGTGCTAGAGATCTTGGGGGCACCGGGGAGCTGTTTTTT
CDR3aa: CSARDLGGTGELFF

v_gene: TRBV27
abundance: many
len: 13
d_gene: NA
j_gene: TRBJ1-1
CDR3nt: TGTGCCAGCAGCAATATCAGGTACACTGAAGCTTTCTTT
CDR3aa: CASSNIRYTEAFF

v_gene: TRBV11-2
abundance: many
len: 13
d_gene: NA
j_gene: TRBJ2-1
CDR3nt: TGTGCCAGCAGCTTTGACTGGCGAGGTGAGCAGTTCTTC
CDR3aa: CASSFDWRGEQFF

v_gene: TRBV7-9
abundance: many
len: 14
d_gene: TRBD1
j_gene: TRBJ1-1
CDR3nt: TGTGCCAGCAAACGACAGGGTCGGGACACTGAAGCTTTCTTT
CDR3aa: CASKRQGRDTEAFF

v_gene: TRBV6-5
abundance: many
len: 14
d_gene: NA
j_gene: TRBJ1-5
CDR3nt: TGTGCCAGCAGCCTGGCCCCGATCAATCAGCCCCAGCATTTT
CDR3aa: CASSLAPINQPQHF

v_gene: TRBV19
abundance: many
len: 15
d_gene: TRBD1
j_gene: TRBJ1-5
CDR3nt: TGTGCCAGTAGTATAGGGGGGACAGGGGATCAGCCCCAGCATTTT
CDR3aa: CASSIGGTGDQPQHF

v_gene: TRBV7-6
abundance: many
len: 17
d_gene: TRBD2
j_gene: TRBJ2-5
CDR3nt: TGTGCCAGCAGCTTAATAACTAGCGGGTCCTACCAAGAGACCCAGTACTTC
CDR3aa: CASSLITSGSYQETQYF

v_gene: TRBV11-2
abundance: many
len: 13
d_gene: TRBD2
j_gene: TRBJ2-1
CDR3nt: TGTGCCAGCAGAGCGGGGGGGCGGAATGAGCAGTTCTTC
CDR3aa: CASRAGGRNEQFF

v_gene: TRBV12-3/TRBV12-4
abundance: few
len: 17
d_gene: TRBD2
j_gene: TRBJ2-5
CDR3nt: TGTGCCAGCAGTTTAGCTGCGGGGGGGGCTTCGGTAGAGACCCAGTACTTC
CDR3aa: CASSLAAGGASVETQYF

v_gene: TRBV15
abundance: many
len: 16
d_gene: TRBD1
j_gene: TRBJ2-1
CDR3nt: TGTGCCACCAGCAGAGATCGGTCAGGGGGCGGGAATGAGCAGTTCTTC
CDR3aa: CATSRDRSGGGNEQFF

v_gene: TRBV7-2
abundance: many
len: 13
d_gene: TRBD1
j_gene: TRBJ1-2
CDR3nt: TGTGCCAGATCCCCGGGACAGGGCTTGGGCTACACCTTC
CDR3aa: CARSPGQGLGYTF

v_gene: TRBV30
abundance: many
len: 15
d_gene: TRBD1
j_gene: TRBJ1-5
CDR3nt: TGTGCCTACCGAACCGGGACAGGGGGCGGGCAGCCCCAGCATTTT
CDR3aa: CAYRTGTGGGQPQHF